This passage covers 19 T cell receptor beta chains from one sample sequenced in a study of molecular identifiers for immune sequencing clone quantification. MiXCR, run by TCRdb on the PCR reads, gives a single entry per CDR3 protein. The table records around 480,000 distinct CDR3 sequences, around 23% of them present only once. The sample taken for sequencing was naive CD8+ T cells from blood, with Jurkat cell RNA spiked in. Subset meaning: FACS-sorted CD8+CD4-CCR7+CD45RA+ naive T cells. Receptors were obtained from a human donor in good health. Some libraries in this study had Jurkat cell RNA spiked in.

This clonotype appeared many times. The chain is built from TRBV28 and TRBJ2-5; 9 bases map to TRBD1. The CDR3 is 15 amino acids. Germline V gene data show CDR1 as MDHEN and CDR2 as SYDVKM. J gave up 0 bases and V 3 bases, and 2 bases lay outside the gene matches. In DNA form, the CDR3 reads TGTGCCAGCAGTTTGGACAGGGGACACCAAGAGACCCAGTACTTC. This translates into CASSLDRGHQETQYF.

This clonotype was found a few times. The chain uses TRBV6-2 or TRBV6-3 and TRBJ2-5, with 7 bases identical to TRBD1. Trimming at V came to 2 bases and at J to 4 bases, leaving 7 bases not matched to a gene. The CDR3 extends over 15 amino acids. CDR1 is MNHEY, CDR2 SVGEGT, per germline. CDR3 sequence: CASSYHRDSLETQYF. The DNA for the CDR3 is TGTGCCAGCAGTTACCATCGGGACAGCCTAGAGACCCAGTACTTC.

This clonotype was detected ten times or more. The J gene is TRBJ2-1, the V gene TRBV4-2; D perhaps matches TRBD2 (5 bases). The CDR3 totals 16 residues. Looked up from germline, CDR1 is LGHNA and CDR2 is YNFKEQ. V lost 0 bases and J 4 bases, leaving 13 bases between the germline ends. The CDR3 DNA is TGTGCCAGCAGCCAAGAAACGGGAATAGGGTACAATGAGCAGTTCTTC. This translates into CASSQETGIGYNEQFF.

Only a few counts were recorded for this clonotype. The chain joins TRBV29-1 to TRBJ2-7; 8 bases align to TRBD1. Germline V gene lookup returns CDR1 SQVTM and CDR2 ANQGSEA. V lost 6 bases to trimming and J lost 3 bases; unmatched junction nucleotides: 4. The CDR3 totals 12 residues. The CDR3 DNA follows: TGCAGCGTGGGGGACAGGCTCTACGAGCAGTACTTC. Translated: CSVGDRLYEQYF.

The CDR3 protein is CASSQVLTRETQYF. The CDR3 coding sequence is TGTGCCAGCAGCCAAGTGCTGACACGAGAGACCCAGTACTTC. The chain employs TRBV3-1 and TRBJ2-5; unclear D gene. The ends were cut back, 1 base at V and 4 bases at J, with 10 bases in the middle. This CDR3 region has 14 residues. Looked up from germline, CDR1 is LGHDT and CDR2 is YNNKEL (reference sequence).

This clonotype was picked up many times. The chain is built from TRBV20-1 and TRBJ2-7, with TRBD1 as a possible D gene (6 bases). Trimming took 3 bases from V and 0 from J, leaving 9 bases between them. The V gene's germline CDR1 is DFQATT and CDR2 SNEGSKA (reference sequence). The CDR3 runs 13 residues. CDR3 region: CSARGTSSYEQYF. The CDR3 DNA sequence: TGCAGTGCTAGGGGGACATCCTCCTACGAGCAGTACTTC.

On this clonotype: One base away lies a much larger clone, so this may be a sequencing read error. This sequence joins TRBV6-6 and TRBJ2-3, with unresolved D. V gave up 7 bases and J gave up 9 bases, with 14 bases separating them. The CDR3 has 12 amino acids. CDR1 and CDR2 from the germline V gene are MNHNY and SVGAGI (reference sequence). As DNA, the CDR3 is TGTGCCAGCAATCCGATTGGAGAAACGCAGTATTTT. It is translated as CASNPIGETQYF.

This clonotype has at least ten counts. This chain joins TRBV5-4 and TRBJ2-7; 8 bases match TRBD1. Trimming cost V 4 bases and J 1 base; bases outside gene matches: 7. CDR1 and CDR2 (germline): SGHNT, YYREEE (reference sequence). The CDR3 length is 15 residues. CDR3 protein: CASSAGTGASYEQYF. The CDR3 region has the DNA TGTGCCAGCAGCGCCGGGACAGGAGCTTCCTACGAGCAGTACTTC.

The chain employs TRBV5-1 and TRBJ2-5, with 9 bases fitting TRBD1. CDR1 SGHRS and CDR2 YFSETQ come from the germline V gene. The CDR3 contains 15 residues. The J segment lost 5 bases and the V segment lost 0 bases, leaving 5 bases of the junction unmatched. The CDR3 coding sequence is TGCGCCAGCAGCTTGGACAGGGGGCTCTATGAGACCCAGTACTTC. Its translation is CASSLDRGLYETQYF. The variable domain in full, completed from reference TRBV5-1 and TRBJ2-5, reads KAGVTQTPRYLIKTRGQQVTLSCSPISGHRSVSWYQQTPGQGLQFLFEYFSETQRNKGNFPGRFSGRQFSNSRSEMNVSTLELGDSALYLCASSLDRGLYETQYFGPGTRLLVL.

The chain uses TRBV4-2 and TRBJ2-7; TRBD1 or TRBD2 may be the D gene (5 bases each). Germline loops: CDR1 LGHNA, CDR2 YNFKEQ. Trimming removed 0 bases from V and 6 bases from J, with 9 bases in between. This CDR3 is built from 13 residues. The CDR3 DNA sequence: TGTGCCAGCAGCCAAGAGGGACGGGGCGAGCAGTACTTC. The encoded protein is CASSQEGRGEQYF.

Of note for this clonotype: Possible read error: a much larger clone is one base away. This chain links TRBV29-1 with TRBJ2-2; D uncertain. CDR1 is SQVTM, CDR2 ANQGSEA, per germline. CDR3 length equals 12 residues. Written as DNA, the CDR3 is TGCGGCGTCGCGGATCAGGCCGGGGAGCTGTTTTTT. Translating it yields CGVADQAGELFF.

Comment on this clonotype: The junction differs from germline at one of its ends, possibly a read error. V is TRBV11-2 and J is TRBJ2-3; D not certain. Looked up from germline, CDR1 is SGHAT and CDR2 is FQNNGV. The CDR3 runs 19 residues. Here the CDR3 DNA reads TGTGCCTGCAGCTTAGATCTGGCCTTTAGGCTGACTAGCACAGATACGCAGTATTTT. Translated: CACSLDLAFRLTSTDTQYF.

A remark on this clonotype: Mismatch with germline at one junction end may stem from a read error. The V and J genes are TRBV12-3 or TRBV12-4 and TRBJ2-5, with D maybe TRBD1 (6 bases). This CDR3 contains 14 residues. CDR3 nucleotides: TGTGTCAGCAGTAACACAGGGTTCCAAGAGACCCAGTACTTC. Residues: CVSSNTGFQETQYF.

The gene calls are TRBV6-2 or TRBV6-3 and TRBJ1-1, with a tentative D call TRBD1 (6 bases). V gave up 10 bases and J gave up 1 base, with 13 bases separating them. The CDR3 is made up of 13 amino acids. Germline V CDR1 and CDR2: MNHEY, SVGEGT. The CDR3 spells CATSWTANTEAFF. The CDR3 DNA is TGTGCCACCTCCTGGACAGCGAACACTGAAGCTTTCTTT.

This clonotype was found a few times. The rearrangement links TRBV6-2 or TRBV6-3 to TRBJ1-5; D may be TRBD1 (5 bases). This CDR3 has 14 residues. CDR1 is MNHEY, CDR2 SVGEGT, per germline. Trimming removed 6 bases at V and 4 bases at J, with 13 bases between. The CDR3 coding sequence is TGTGCCAGCAGCCTGACAGCCTTTAATCAGCCCCAGCATTTT. Translating gives CASSLTAFNQPQHF.

V usage is TRBV4-1 and J usage is TRBJ2-1; the match to TRBD2 covers 10 bases. J was trimmed by 1 base and V by 0 bases; bases with no gene match: 9. The germline gives CDR1 MGHRA, CDR2 YSYEKL. CDR3 length: 19 amino acids. Written as DNA, the CDR3 is TGCGCCAGCAGCCAAGATAACAAGCGGGGGGGCGTATCCTACAATGAGCAGTTCTTC. It specifies CASSQDNKRGGVSYNEQFF.

The chain recombines TRBV27 with TRBJ1-5, with TRBD1 matching over 8 bases. V lost 5 bases to trimming and J lost 4 bases; unmatched junction nucleotides: 10. The CDR3 is made up of 16 amino acids. Germline CDR1 and CDR2: MNHEY and SMNVEV (reference sequence). The CDR3 here is CASSHSAGGWNQPQHF. In DNA form, the CDR3 reads TGTGCCAGCAGTCATTCAGCAGGGGGCTGGAATCAGCCCCAGCATTTT.

This clonotype came up many times. V and J are TRBV3-1 and TRBJ1-1; D perhaps matches TRBD1 (5 bases). The CDR3 sequence is 14 residues long. Trimming removed 3 bases from V and 5 bases from J, with 13 bases in between. The germline gives CDR1 LGHDT, CDR2 YNNKEL (reference sequence). The CDR3 reads CASSQGPPGTEAFF. The CDR3, as DNA: TGTGCCAGCAGCCAGGGACCCCCGGGTACTGAAGCTTTCTTT.

The chain joins TRBV5-4 to TRBJ1-4; a weak D match, TRBD1 (5 bases). The V end was cut by 3 bases, the J end by 9 bases, with 21 bases between. Germline V gives CDR1 SGHNT, CDR2 YYREEE (reference sequence). This CDR3 contains 16 residues. CDR3 in amino acids: CASSYQPTDPSQKLFF. For the CDR3, the DNA is TGTGCCAGCAGCTACCAACCGACAGACCCATCGCAAAAACTGTTTTTT. Looking up the rest from reference TRBV5-4 and TRBJ1-4 gives the full variable domain: ETGVTQSPTHLIKTRGQQVTLRCSSQSGHNTVSWYQQALGQGPQFIFQYYREEENGRGNFPPRFSGLQFPNYSSELNVNALELDDSALYLCASSYQPTDPSQKLFFGSGTQLSVL.